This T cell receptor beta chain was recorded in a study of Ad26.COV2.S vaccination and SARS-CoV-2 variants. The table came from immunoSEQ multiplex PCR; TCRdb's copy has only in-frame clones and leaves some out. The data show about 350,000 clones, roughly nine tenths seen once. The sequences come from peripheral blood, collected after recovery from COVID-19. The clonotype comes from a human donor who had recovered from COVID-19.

The CDR3 DNA follows: TGTGCCAGCTCTACACCGGGACAGGGGCGGGAGACCCAGTACTTC. It translates to CASSTPGQGRETQYF. The chain joins TRBV18 to TRBJ2-5; 10 bases map to TRBD1. CDR3 length: 15 amino acids. Trimming cost V 6 bases and J 5 bases; bases outside gene matches: 9. Germline CDR1 reads KGHSH; CDR2 reads LQKENI.